Described below is a single T cell receptor (beta chain) sequence and its context. Its matching antigen is unknown. The data were obtained in a study of cytomegalovirus exposure and HLA in healthy donors. Notes on the study in general: The authors listed around 150 TCR beta chains as cytomegalovirus-associated. Cytomegalovirus status was reportedly diagnosed by the classifier with high specificity and sensitivity.

Libraries were prepared by immunoSEQ multiplex PCR; TCRdb keeps only in-frame clonotypes and omits some of them. The top ten clones hold about 1.1% of a sample with tens of thousands of clones, approximately 93% of them seen once. Trimming stripped 4 bases from V and 6 bases from J, with 16 bases between. The CDR3 length is 13 residues. Germline lookup yields CDR1 GTSNPN and CDR2 SVGIG (reference sequence). The sequenced sample was PBMCs. The clonotype comes from a woman in her 30s in good health and CMV-seropositive. The J gene is TRBJ2-7, the V gene TRBV30; possible D gene TRBD1, 5 bases. The CDR3 sequence: CAWIWGPGGEQYF. The DNA of the CDR3 is TGTGCCTGGATTTGGGGCCCCGGCGGCGAGCAGTACTTC.